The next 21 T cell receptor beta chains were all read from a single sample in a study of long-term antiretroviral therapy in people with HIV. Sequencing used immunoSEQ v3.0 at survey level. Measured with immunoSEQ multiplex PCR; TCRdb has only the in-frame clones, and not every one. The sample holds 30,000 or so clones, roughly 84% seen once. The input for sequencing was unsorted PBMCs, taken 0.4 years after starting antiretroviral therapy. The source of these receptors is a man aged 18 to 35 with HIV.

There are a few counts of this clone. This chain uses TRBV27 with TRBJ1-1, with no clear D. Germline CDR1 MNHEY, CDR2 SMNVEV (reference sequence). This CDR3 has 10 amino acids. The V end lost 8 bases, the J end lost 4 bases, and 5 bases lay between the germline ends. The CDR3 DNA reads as TGTGCCAGCGGGTTCACTGAAGCTTTCTTT. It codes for CASGFTEAFF.

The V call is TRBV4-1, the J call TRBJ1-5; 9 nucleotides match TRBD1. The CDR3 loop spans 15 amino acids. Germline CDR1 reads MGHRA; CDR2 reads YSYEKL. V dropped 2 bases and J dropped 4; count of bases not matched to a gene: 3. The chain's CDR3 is CASSQRTGENQPQHF. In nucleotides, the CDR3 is TGCGCCAGCAGCCAACGGACAGGGGAGAATCAGCCCCAGCATTTT.

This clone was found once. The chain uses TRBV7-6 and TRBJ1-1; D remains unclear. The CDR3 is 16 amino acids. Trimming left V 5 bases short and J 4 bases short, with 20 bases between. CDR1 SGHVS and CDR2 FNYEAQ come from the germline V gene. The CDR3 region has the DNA TGTGCCAGCAGCCCGACGGACCGGATCACGGGCACTGAAGCTTTCTTT. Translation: CASSPTDRITGTEAFF.

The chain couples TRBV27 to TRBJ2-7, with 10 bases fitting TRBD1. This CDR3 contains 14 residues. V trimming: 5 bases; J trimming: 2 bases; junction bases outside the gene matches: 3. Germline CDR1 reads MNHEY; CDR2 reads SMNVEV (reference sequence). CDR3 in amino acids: CASSTDRGPYEQYF. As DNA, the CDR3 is TGTGCCAGCAGTACCGACAGGGGGCCCTACGAGCAGTACTTC.

The CDR3 region has the DNA TGCGCCAGCAGCCAATCGACGGGAGGGGTTGGCTACACCTTC. As protein: CASSQSTGGVGYTF. This sequence joins TRBV4-1 and TRBJ1-2; D perhaps matches TRBD1 (5 bases). V lost 2 bases and J lost 7, with 14 bases in between. CDR1 is MGHRA, CDR2 YSYEKL, per germline. The CDR3 spans 14 residues.

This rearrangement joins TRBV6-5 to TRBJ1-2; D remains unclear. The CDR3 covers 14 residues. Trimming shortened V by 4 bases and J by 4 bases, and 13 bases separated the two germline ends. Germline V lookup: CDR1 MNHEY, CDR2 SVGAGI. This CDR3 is CASSSLLGSYGYTF. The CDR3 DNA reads TGTGCCAGCAGTTCACTCCTGGGGAGCTATGGCTACACCTTC.

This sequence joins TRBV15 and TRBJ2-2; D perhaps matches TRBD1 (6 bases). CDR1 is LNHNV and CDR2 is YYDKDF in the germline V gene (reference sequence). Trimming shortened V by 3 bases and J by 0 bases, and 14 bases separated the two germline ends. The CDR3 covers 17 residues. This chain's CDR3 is CATSSPPRGPNTGELFF. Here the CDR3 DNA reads TGTGCCACCAGCAGCCCCCCCAGGGGACCGAACACCGGGGAGCTGTTTTTT. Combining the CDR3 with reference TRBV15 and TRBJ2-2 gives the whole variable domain DAMVIQNPRYQVTQFGKPVTLSCSQTLNHNVMYWYQQKSSQAPKLLFHYYDKDFNNEADTPDNFQSRRPNTSFCFLDIRSPGLGDTAMYLCATSSPPRGPNTGELFFGEGSRLTVL.

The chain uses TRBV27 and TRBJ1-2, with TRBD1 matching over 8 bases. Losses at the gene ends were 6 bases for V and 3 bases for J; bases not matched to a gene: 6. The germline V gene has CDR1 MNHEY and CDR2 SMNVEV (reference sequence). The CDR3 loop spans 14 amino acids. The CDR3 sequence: CASSRTGWDYGYTF. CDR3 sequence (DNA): TGTGCCAGCAGCCGGACAGGGTGGGACTATGGCTACACCTTC.

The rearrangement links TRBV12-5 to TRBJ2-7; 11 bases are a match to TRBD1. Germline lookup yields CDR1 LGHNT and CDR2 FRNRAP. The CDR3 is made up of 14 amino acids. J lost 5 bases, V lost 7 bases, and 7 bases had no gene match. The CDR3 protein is CASVRTGGKHEQYF. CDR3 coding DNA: TGTGCTAGTGTTAGGACAGGGGGCAAGCACGAGCAGTACTTC.

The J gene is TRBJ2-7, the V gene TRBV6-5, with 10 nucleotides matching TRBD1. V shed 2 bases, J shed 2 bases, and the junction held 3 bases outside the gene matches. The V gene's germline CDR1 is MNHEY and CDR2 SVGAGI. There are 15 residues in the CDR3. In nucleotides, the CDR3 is TGTGCCAGCAGTTACGAGGGGACAGGGGCCTACGAGCAGTACTTC. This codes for CASSYEGTGAYEQYF.

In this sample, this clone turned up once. CDR3 amino acids: CASSSRFPLVYEQYF. The CDR3 bases are TGTGCCAGCTCATCCAGGTTTCCCCTCGTATACGAGCAGTACTTC. The chain carries TRBV18 and TRBJ2-7, with unresolved D. Germline V gene data show CDR1 as KGHSH and CDR2 as LQKENI. Trimming cost V 5 bases and J 4 bases, with 18 bases left between them. CDR3 length equals 15 residues.

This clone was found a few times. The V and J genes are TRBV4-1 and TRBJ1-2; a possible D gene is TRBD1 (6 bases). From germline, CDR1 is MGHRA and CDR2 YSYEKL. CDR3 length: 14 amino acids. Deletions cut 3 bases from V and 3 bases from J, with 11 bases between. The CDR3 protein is CASSHLGAYYGYTF. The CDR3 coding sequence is TGCGCCAGCAGCCATCTGGGGGCCTACTATGGCTACACCTTC.

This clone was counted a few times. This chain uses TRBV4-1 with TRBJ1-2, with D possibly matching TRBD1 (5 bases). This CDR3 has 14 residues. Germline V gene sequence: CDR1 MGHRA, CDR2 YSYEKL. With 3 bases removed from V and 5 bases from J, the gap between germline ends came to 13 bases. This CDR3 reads CASSQEQDGYGYTF. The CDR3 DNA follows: TGCGCCAGCAGCCAGGAACAGGACGGGTATGGCTACACCTTC.

CDR3 sequence: CASSPHVDSSAHTEAFF. CDR3 sequence (DNA): TGTGCCAGCAGTCCCCATGTTGACAGCAGTGCCCACACTGAAGCTTTCTTT. The chain combines TRBV27 with TRBJ1-1; D might be TRBD1 (5 bases). CDR1 is MNHEY and CDR2 is SMNVEV in the germline V gene (reference sequence). The CDR3 consists of 17 residues. V was clipped by 5 bases and J by 3 bases, with 22 bases between them.

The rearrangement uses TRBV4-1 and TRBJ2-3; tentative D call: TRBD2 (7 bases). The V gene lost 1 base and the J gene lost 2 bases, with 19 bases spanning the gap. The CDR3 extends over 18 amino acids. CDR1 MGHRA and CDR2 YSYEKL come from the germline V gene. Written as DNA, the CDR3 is TGCGCCAGCAGCCAAGCGGAGGGGGAGCGGGGATACACAGATACGCAGTATTTT. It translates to CASSQAEGERGYTDTQYF.

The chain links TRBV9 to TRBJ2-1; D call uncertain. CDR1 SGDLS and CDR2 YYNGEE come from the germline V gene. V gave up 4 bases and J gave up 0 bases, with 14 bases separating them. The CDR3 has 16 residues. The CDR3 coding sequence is TGTGCCAGCAGCCCCTCGCACTGGATCTCCTACAATGAGCAGTTCTTC. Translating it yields CASSPSHWISYNEQFF.

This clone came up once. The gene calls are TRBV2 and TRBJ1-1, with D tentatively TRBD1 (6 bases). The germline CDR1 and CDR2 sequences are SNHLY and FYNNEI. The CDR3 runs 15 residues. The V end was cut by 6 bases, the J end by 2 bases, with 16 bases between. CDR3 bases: TGTGCCAGCAGGCGTGCGGGGGGCTTTAACACTGAAGCTTTCTTT. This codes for CASRRAGGFNTEAFF.

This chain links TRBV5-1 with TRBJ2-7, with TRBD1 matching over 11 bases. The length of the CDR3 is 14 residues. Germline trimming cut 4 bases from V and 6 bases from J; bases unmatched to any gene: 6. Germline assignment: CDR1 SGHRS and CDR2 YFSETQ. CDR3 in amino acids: CASSPGQGAIEQYF. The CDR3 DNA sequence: TGCGCCAGCAGCCCCGGACAGGGGGCAATCGAGCAGTACTTC.

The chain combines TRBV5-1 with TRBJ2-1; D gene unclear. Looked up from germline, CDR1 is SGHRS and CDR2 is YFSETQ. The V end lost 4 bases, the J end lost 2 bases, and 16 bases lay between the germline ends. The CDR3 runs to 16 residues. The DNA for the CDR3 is TGCGCCAGCAGCAGCAGTATACTCTCGACCTACAATGAGCAGTTCTTC. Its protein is CASSSSILSTYNEQFF.

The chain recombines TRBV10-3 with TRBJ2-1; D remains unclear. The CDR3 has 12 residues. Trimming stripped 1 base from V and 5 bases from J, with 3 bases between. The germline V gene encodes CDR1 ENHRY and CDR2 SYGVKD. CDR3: CAISELNNEQFF. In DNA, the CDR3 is TGTGCCATCAGTGAGTTAAACAATGAGCAGTTCTTC.

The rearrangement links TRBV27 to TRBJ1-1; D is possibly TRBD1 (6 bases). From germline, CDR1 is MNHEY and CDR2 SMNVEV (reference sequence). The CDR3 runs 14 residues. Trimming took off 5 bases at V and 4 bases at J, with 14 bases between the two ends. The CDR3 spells CASSPRGAFTEAFF. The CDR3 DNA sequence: TGTGCCAGCAGTCCCCGGGGGGCATTCACTGAAGCTTTCTTT.